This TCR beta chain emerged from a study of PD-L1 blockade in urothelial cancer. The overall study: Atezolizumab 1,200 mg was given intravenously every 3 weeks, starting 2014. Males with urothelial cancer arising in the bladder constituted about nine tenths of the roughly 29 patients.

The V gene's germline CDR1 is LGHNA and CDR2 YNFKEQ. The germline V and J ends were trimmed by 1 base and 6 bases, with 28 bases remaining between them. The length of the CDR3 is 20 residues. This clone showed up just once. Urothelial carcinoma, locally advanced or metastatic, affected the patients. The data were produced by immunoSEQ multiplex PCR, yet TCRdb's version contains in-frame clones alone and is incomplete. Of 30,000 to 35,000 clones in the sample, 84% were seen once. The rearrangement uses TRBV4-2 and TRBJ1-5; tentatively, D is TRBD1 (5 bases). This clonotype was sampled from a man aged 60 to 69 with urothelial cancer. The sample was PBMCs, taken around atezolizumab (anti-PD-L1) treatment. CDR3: CASSQVGGGAAIRSAQPQHF. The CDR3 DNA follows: TGTGCCAGCAGCCAAGTAGGTGGAGGGGCGGCAATTAGGTCGGCTCAGCCCCAGCATTTT.